This is a list of T cell receptor beta chains from one sample in a study of T cells after yellow fever vaccination. One entry per CDR3 protein, called by TCRdb with MiXCR from the 5' RACE reads. The repertoire holds approximately 580,000 distinct CDR3 sequences, less than 20% seen once, with roughly 17% in the top ten. Sequencing used PBMCs, obtained more than 4 days after the first yellow fever vaccination. The receptors derive from a man younger than 35 who received the YFV17D yellow fever vaccine. The CDR3 runs from the conserved cysteine through the conserved F or W. A D gene is named only where the DNA matches it firmly. Some rows mark clone size as missing; the rest say once, few, many or name a class of expanded clone.

NA | TRBJ2-1 | TRBV20-1 | NA | 16 | TGCAGTGCTAGAGATAAAGCGGCAGACTCCTACAATGAGCAGTTCTTC | CSARDKAADSYNEQFF
TRBD1 | TRBJ1-4 | TRBV12-3/TRBV12-4 | NA | 14 | TGTGCCAGCAGGCTCACAGGGGGAAAGGAAAAACTGTTTTTT | CASRLTGGKEKLFF
NA | TRBJ1-2 | TRBV5-1 | few | 15 | TGCGCCAGCAGCTTGGGTACAGGGTTGGACTATGGCTACACCTTC | CASSLGTGLDYGYTF
TRBD2 | TRBJ2-7 | TRBV5-1 | NA | 14 | TGCGCCAGCAACACGGGGGGAGGGACCTACGAGCAGTACTTC | CASNTGGGTYEQYF
NA | TRBJ2-5 | TRBV28 | NA | 16 | TGTGCCAGCACCCGTGGAATGACGGGTGGGGCAGAGACCCAGTACTTC | CASTRGMTGGAETQYF
TRBD2 | TRBJ2-7 | TRBV19 | few | 16 | TGTGCCAGTAGTACGGACCTAGCGGGGGAAACCTACGAGCAGTACTTC | CASSTDLAGETYEQYF
TRBD1 | TRBJ2-5 | TRBV13 | NA | 15 | TGTGCCAGCAGCTTATATTGGACAGGGGAAGAGACCCAGTACTTC | CASSLYWTGEETQYF
NA | TRBJ2-3 | TRBV29-1 | NA | 12 | TGCAGCGTTGAAGCGAGTGCAGATACGCAGTATTTT | CSVEASADTQYF
TRBD2 | TRBJ2-1 | TRBV5-1 | few | 19 | TGCGCCAGCAGCTCCGGATATGGGACTAGCGGGAGACCCTACAATGAGCAGTTCTTC | CASSSGYGTSGRPYNEQFF
NA | TRBJ2-7 | TRBV4-3 | once | 13 | TGCGCCAGCAGTCCATTGGAGGGCTACGAGCAGTACTTC | CASSPLEGYEQYF
TRBD1 | TRBJ1-2 | TRBV6-5 | NA | 15 | TGTGCCAGCAGTTACGGGCAGGGGGCCGGCTATGGCTACACCTTC | CASSYGQGAGYGYTF
TRBD2 | TRBJ2-5 | TRBV9 | NA | 16 | TGTGCCAGCAGCGTAGGGTCCAGCGGGGGGGCAGAGACCCAGTACTTC | CASSVGSSGGAETQYF
NA | TRBJ2-1 | TRBV4-3 | few | 14 | TGCGCCAGCAGCCAAGATGGTGGGGGTGGCGAGCAGTTCTTC | CASSQDGGGGEQFF
TRBD2 | TRBJ2-3 | TRBV7-6 | NA | 15 | TGTGCCAGCAGCTTAGGAGGACTAGCGGGGGGCTGGCAGTATTTT | CASSLGGLAGGWQYF
NA | TRBJ2-5 | TRBV6-2/TRBV6-3 | few | 18 | TGTGCCAGCAGTTGGAGGGGGCGCGGAGAAAGGTACCAAGAGACCCAGTACTTC | CASSWRGRGERYQETQYF
NA | TRBJ2-1 | TRBV3-1 | few | 17 | TGTGCCAGCAGCCAAGAAGATTTGGGGTCCCCTCCTAGGGGGCAGTTCTTC | CASSQEDLGSPPRGQFF
NA | TRBJ1-2 | TRBV12-3/TRBV12-4 | few | 15 | TGTGCCAGCAGTTCCCTGGGACCCGCCTCGGGCGGCTACACCTTC | CASSSLGPASGGYTF
TRBD1 | TRBJ1-6 | TRBV20-1 | NA | 17 | TGCAGTGCCGGACTGCCGCAGACAGGGGTGTATAATTCACCCCTCCACTTT | CSAGLPQTGVYNSPLHF
NA | TRBJ1-1 | TRBV20-1 | NA | 16 | TGCAGTGCTGGACACTCCTACATACTGGGAAGCACTGAAGCTTTCTTT | CSAGHSYILGSTEAFF
TRBD2 | TRBJ2-5 | TRBV5-1 | few | 17 | TGCGCCAGCACCGTTAATAGACTAGCGGGGGGATTGGAGACCCAGTACTTC | CASTVNRLAGGLETQYF
TRBD2 | TRBJ2-2 | TRBV4-1 | NA | 16 | TGCGCCAGCAGCACCCCTAGCGGGGGCAACACCGGGGAGCTGTTTTTT | CASSTPSGGNTGELFF
NA | TRBJ1-6 | TRBV28 | NA | 15 | TGTGCCAGCAGGGGGGACGGTTCTTTTAATTCACCCCTCCACTTT | CASRGDGSFNSPLHF
NA | TRBJ1-1 | TRBV7-9 | many | 12 | TGTGCCAGCAGCTTCGATACAGGGGAAGCTTTCTTT | CASSFDTGEAFF
NA | TRBJ2-3 | TRBV6-5 | few | 15 | TGTGCCAGCAGTACTACGGGACGGACGACAGATACGCAGTATTTT | CASSTTGRTTDTQYF
NA | TRBJ2-3 | TRBV29-1 | NA | 14 | TGCAGCGTATCCAGGCAGGCAAACACAGATACGCAGTATTTT | CSVSRQANTDTQYF
TRBD1 | TRBJ2-3 | TRBV12-3/TRBV12-4 | many | 13 | TGTGCCAGCAGTCGACAGGGATTAGATACGCAGTATTTT | CASSRQGLDTQYF
TRBD1 | TRBJ1-2 | TRBV7-9 | few | 15 | TGTGCCAGCAGCTCGACCTCGGGACAGAACTATGGCTACACCTTC | CASSSTSGQNYGYTF
NA | TRBJ2-5 | TRBV24-1 | many | 13 | TGTGCCACCAGTGATCATTGGGTGGAGACCCAGTACTTC | CATSDHWVETQYF
NA | TRBJ2-5 | TRBV4-3 | few | 14 | TGCGCCAGCAGCCAAGATCTGGGGGCGCAGACCCAGTACTTC | CASSQDLGAQTQYF
TRBD2 | TRBJ2-2 | TRBV2 | NA | 16 | TGTGCCAGCAGAGCCCCCAGCGGGGGGGCTGTCGGGGAGCTGTTTTTT | CASRAPSGGAVGELFF
NA | TRBJ1-1 | TRBV5-4 | few | 14 | TGTGCCAGCAGCCGGGGGGAGATAAACACTGAAGCTTTCTTT | CASSRGEINTEAFF
NA | TRBJ2-3 | TRBV4-2 | many | 14 | TGTGCCAGCAGCCTCGGAACTGCGGAAGATACGCAGTATTTT | CASSLGTAEDTQYF
TRBD2 | TRBJ2-3 | TRBV7-2 | few | 16 | TGTGCCAGCAGCTTAGACGGTCTAGCGGGGGTAGATACGCAGTATTTT | CASSLDGLAGVDTQYF
TRBD2 | TRBJ2-1 | TRBV20-1 | NA | 17 | TGCAGTGCTCCTCGACTAGCGGGGGGCGAAGAAAAGGATGAGCAGTTCTTC | CSAPRLAGGEEKDEQFF
NA | TRBJ2-3 | TRBV7-2 | few | 13 | TGTGCCAGCAGTTTTCCCGGGTGGGATACGCAGTATTTT | CASSFPGWDTQYF
NA | TRBJ2-7 | TRBV30 | NA | 10 | TGTGCCTGGGGTAGCTACGAGCAGTACTTC | CAWGSYEQYF
TRBD1 | TRBJ1-1 | TRBV7-2 | NA | 15 | TGTGCCAGCAGCTTACAGTCGACAGGGTTATCTGAAGCTTTCTTT | CASSLQSTGLSEAFF
NA | TRBJ2-7 | TRBV4-3 | NA | 15 | TGCGCCAGCAGCCAAGGTTTCTCAAGCTCCTACGAGCAGTACTTC | CASSQGFSSSYEQYF
TRBD2 | TRBJ2-3 | TRBV5-4 | few | 16 | TGTGCCAGCAGCCCTGGGCTAGCGGGGAACACAGATACGCAGTATTTT | CASSPGLAGNTDTQYF
TRBD1 | TRBJ2-2 | TRBV28 | few | 16 | TGTGCCAGCAGACCGGACAGGGGGCCAAACACCGGGGAGCTGTTTTTT | CASRPDRGPNTGELFF
TRBD1 | TRBJ2-5 | TRBV7-7 | NA | 16 | TGTGCCAGCAGCCCGCGCCGGACAGGAAACCAAGAGACCCAGTACTTC | CASSPRRTGNQETQYF
NA | TRBJ2-2 | TRBV7-3 | NA | 14 | TGTGCCAGCAGCCACTCGGTGAACACCGGGGAGCTGTTTTTT | CASSHSVNTGELFF
TRBD2 | TRBJ2-1 | TRBV28 | NA | 15 | TGTGCCAGCAGTGAAAGCGGGGGGTCATGGAATGAGCAGTTCTTC | CASSESGGSWNEQFF
NA | TRBJ2-5 | TRBV4-1 | NA | 14 | TGCGCCAGCAGCCAAGCGTTCGGTGGTGAGACCCAGTACTTC | CASSQAFGGETQYF
NA | TRBJ2-1 | TRBV5-1 | NA | 13 | TGCGCCAGCTATCGACAGGCTCCCAATGAGCAGTTCTTC | CASYRQAPNEQFF
NA | TRBJ2-3 | TRBV7-6 | NA | 15 | TGTGCCAGCAGCCCGATAAGCGGGAGCACAGATACGCAGTATTTT | CASSPISGSTDTQYF
NA | TRBJ2-3 | TRBV2 | NA | 14 | TGTGCCAGCGTCCGGGACCAAGACACAGATACGCAGTATTTT | CASVRDQDTDTQYF
NA | TRBJ2-5 | TRBV10-3 | NA | 15 | TGTGCCATCAGTGAGTCGAACGGCGGACAAGAGACCCAGTACTTC | CAISESNGGQETQYF
NA | TRBJ2-1 | TRBV7-6 | many | 12 | TGTGCCAGCAGCTTATCAGATGATGAGCAGTTCTTC | CASSLSDDEQFF
NA | TRBJ2-2 | TRBV6-5 | few | 12 | TGTGCCAGCAGCCGACTAGGCGGGGAGCTGTTTTTT | CASSRLGGELFF
NA | TRBJ1-6 | TRBV6-5 | few | 15 | TGTGCCAGCAGTTACTCTGGACAGTATAATTCACCCCTCCACTTT | CASSYSGQYNSPLHF
TRBD2 | TRBJ2-7 | TRBV12-3/TRBV12-4 | few | 15 | TGTGCCAGCAGTCCGCAGGTCGGGGGGTTCTACGAGCAGTACTTC | CASSPQVGGFYEQYF
TRBD1 | TRBJ2-5 | TRBV6-1 | few | 14 | TGTGCCAGCAGGCGACAGGGGGAAATTAAGACCCAGTACTTC | CASRRQGEIKTQYF
NA | TRBJ2-5 | TRBV5-4 | few | 14 | TGTGCCAGCAGCTCTGCTAAGGGAGAAGAGACCCAGTACTTC | CASSSAKGEETQYF
NA | TRBJ2-1 | TRBV4-1 | few | 12 | TGCGCCAGCAGCCAAGGATCTAGCAGGGAGTTCTTC | CASSQGSSREFF
NA | TRBJ2-1 | TRBV20-1 | NA | 11 | TGCAGTGCTAGTTCGCGGGAACTAGAGTTCTTC | CSASSRELEFF
NA | TRBJ2-5 | TRBV19 | few | 14 | TGTGCCAGTAGTATAGCTCGGATCCCTGAGACCCAGTACTTC | CASSIARIPETQYF
NA | TRBJ2-4 | TRBV29-1 | few | 13 | TGCAGCGCCACGGGCCGGGCCGAAAACATTCAGTACTTC | CSATGRAENIQYF